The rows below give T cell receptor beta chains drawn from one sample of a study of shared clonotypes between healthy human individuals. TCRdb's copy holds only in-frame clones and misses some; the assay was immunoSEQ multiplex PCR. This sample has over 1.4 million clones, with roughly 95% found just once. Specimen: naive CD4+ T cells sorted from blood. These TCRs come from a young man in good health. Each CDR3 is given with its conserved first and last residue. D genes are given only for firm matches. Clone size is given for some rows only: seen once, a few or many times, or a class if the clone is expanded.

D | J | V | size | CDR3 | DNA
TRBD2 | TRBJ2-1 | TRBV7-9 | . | CASSLDGLAGISYNEQFF | TGTGCCAGCAGCTTAGATGGGCTAGCGGGTATTTCTTACAATGAGCAGTTCTTC
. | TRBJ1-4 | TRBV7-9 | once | CASSLDRGIATNEKLFF | TGTGCCAGCAGCTTAGATCGGGGAATAGCAACTAATGAAAAACTGTTTTTT
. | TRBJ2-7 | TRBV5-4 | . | CASSFYDEQYF | TGTGCCAGCAGCTTTTATGACGAGCAGTACTTC
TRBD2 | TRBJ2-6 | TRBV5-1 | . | CASSSGGAFAGANVLTF | TGCGCCAGCAGCTCGGGAGGGGCATTCGCTGGGGCCAACGTCCTGACTTTC
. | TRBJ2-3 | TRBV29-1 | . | CSVPGGLVTDTQYF | TGCAGCGTTCCAGGGGGACTGGTCACAGATACGCAGTATTTT
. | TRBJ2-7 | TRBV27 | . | CASNPGTGSSMGEQYF | TGTGCCAGCAACCCCGGGACGGGCTCATCCATGGGCGAGCAGTACTTC
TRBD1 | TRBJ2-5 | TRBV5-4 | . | CASSRTGSETQYF | TGTGCCAGCAGCCGGACAGGGTCGGAGACCCAGTACTTC
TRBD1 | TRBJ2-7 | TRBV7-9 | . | CASSLAADRGEQYF | TGTGCCAGCAGCTTAGCGGCGGACAGGGGCGAGCAGTACTTC
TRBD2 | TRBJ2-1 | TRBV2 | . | CASSPSLLAGGEYNEQFF | TGTGCCAGCAGTCCCTCCTTACTAGCGGGAGGGGAATACAATGAGCAGTTCTTC
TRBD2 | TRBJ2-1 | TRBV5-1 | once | CASSLQTSGPYPIGNNEQFF | TGCGCCAGCAGCTTACAGACTAGCGGGCCCTACCCGATCGGGAACAATGAGCAGTTCTTC
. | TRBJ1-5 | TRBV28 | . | CASSTRGVQPQHF | TGTGCCAGTTCGACAAGGGGGGTCCAGCCCCAGCATTTT
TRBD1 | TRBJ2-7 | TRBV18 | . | CASSPWTGGSYEQYF | TGTGCCAGCTCACCGTGGACAGGGGGAAGCTACGAGCAGTACTTC
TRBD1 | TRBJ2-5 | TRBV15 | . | CATADRGRETQYF | TGTGCCACAGCGGACAGGGGCCGAGAGACCCAGTACTTC
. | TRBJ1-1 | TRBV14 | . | CASSPVSGNTEAFF | TGTGCCAGCAGCCCTGTGTCAGGGAACACTGAAGCTTTCTTT
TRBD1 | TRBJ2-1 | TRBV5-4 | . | CASSKAGTGSYEQFF | TGTGCCAGCAGCAAAGCCGGGACAGGTTCTTATGAGCAGTTCTTC
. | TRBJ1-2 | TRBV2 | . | CASSEALRGNYGYTF | TGTGCCAGCAGTGAAGCGCTTCGGGGGAACTATGGCTACACCTTC
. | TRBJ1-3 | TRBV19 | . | CASSSGIGTGNTIYF | TGTGCCAGTTCGTCAGGGATCGGGACTGGAAACACCATATATTTT
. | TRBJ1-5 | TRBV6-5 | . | CASSYLGIDQPQHF | TGTGCCAGCAGTTATTTGGGAATAGATCAGCCCCAGCATTTT
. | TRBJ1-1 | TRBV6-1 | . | CASSVRGSEAFF | TGTGCCAGCAGTGTGCGGGGCAGTGAAGCTTTCTTT
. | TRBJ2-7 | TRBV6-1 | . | CASSEGPYEVEQYF | TGTGCCAGCAGTGAAGGGCCTTATGAGGTCGAGCAGTACTTC
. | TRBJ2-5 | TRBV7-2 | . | CASSTGGSWATKTQYF | TGTGCCAGCAGCACAGGAGGGTCGTGGGCCACGAAGACCCAGTACTTC
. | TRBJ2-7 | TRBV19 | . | CASSRQGTYEQYF | TGTGCCAGTAGTAGGCAGGGCACCTACGAGCAGTACTTC
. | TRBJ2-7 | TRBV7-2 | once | CASSLARSTYEQYF | TGTGCCAGCAGCTTAGCCAGGTCTACCTACGAGCAGTACTTC
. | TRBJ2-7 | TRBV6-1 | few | CASTPSYEQYF | TGTGCCAGCACCCCTTCCTACGAGCAGTACTTC
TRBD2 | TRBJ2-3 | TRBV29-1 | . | CSVASGRVLSTDTQYF | TGCAGCGTTGCTAGCGGGAGGGTACTTAGCACAGATACGCAGTATTTT
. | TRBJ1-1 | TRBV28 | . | CASSLEGLYDTEAFF | TGTGCCAGCAGTTTAGAGGGGTTGTATGACACTGAAGCTTTCTTT
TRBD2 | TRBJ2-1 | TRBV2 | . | CASSEELAGVTYNEQFF | TGTGCCAGCAGTGAAGAGTTAGCGGGAGTCACCTACAATGAGCAGTTCTTC
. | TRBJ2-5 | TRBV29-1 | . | CSVEKQQETQYF | TGCAGCGTTGAAAAACAGCAAGAGACCCAGTACTTC
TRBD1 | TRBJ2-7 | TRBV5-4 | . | CASSAGTGSGEQYF | TGTGCCAGCAGCGCCGGGACAGGCAGCGGCGAGCAGTACTTC